A single sample gave rise to the 20 T cell receptor beta chains below, sequenced in a study of cytotoxic CD8 clonotypes in ibrutinib-treated CLL (dated by TCRdb to the early 2020s). Sample time point, as interpreted from the label and publication: approximately 25 months on ibrutinib. Library preparation was by the immunoSEQ multiplex PCR assay. Entries here come from immuneACCESS through TCRdb and include only in-frame sequences with V and J called. Some clones fail to appear in such tables; in the studies checked, an unresolved V gene covers under half of the shortfall, and the cause of the remainder is unknown. The sample table contains approximately 130,000 clones; only one count was recorded for roughly 84% of them. The top ten clones comprise roughly 3.5% of the sample. Here the sequenced sample was PBMCs, taken after 24 months of ibrutinib treatment. The receptor set was obtained from a human donor with chronic lymphocytic leukemia.

The chain recombines TRBV5-4 with TRBJ2-1; 9 bases fit TRBD1. The ends lost 4 bases at V and 3 bases at J; junction bases unmatched: 8. CDR3 size: 16 residues. CDR1 is SGHNT, CDR2 YYREEE, per germline (reference sequence). The CDR3 DNA reads as TGTGCCAGCAGCCAAGAGGGACAGGGAAGCTACAATGAGCAGTTCTTC. It encodes CASSQEGQGSYNEQFF.

This clone was counted a single time. The chain recombines TRBV6-5 with TRBJ2-3; D is uncertain. Germline CDR1 MNHEY, CDR2 SVGAGI. V lost 7 bases and J lost 5, with 7 bases in between. There are 11 residues in the CDR3. For the CDR3, the DNA is TGTGCCAGCACCACCGAAGATACGCAGTATTTT. Translating it yields CASTTEDTQYF.

The V call is TRBV2, the J call TRBJ2-1; 7 nucleotides match TRBD1. The ends lost 6 bases at V and 4 bases at J; junction bases unmatched: 9. Germline CDR1 and CDR2: SNHLY and FYNNEI. The CDR3 loop spans 15 amino acids. The CDR3 coding sequence is TGTGCCAGCAGGCCAAGCCGACAGGGATACAATGAGCAGTTCTTC. As protein: CASRPSRQGYNEQFF.

CDR3 DNA: TGTGCCAGCAGCGTAGTCCCAGGCCGCGATGTAAGCTACACCTTC. It specifies CASSVVPGRDVSYTF. The chain couples TRBV9 to TRBJ1-2; D call uncertain. V lost 0 bases, J lost 9 bases, and 18 bases lay in between. This CDR3 is 15 amino acids long. Germline CDR1 and CDR2: SGDLS and YYNGEE.

The V and J genes are TRBV7-2 and TRBJ1-1; D is unresolved. The V gene's germline CDR1 is SGHTA and CDR2 FQGNSA. The V and J ends lost 5 bases and 4 bases respectively, with 17 bases between them. This CDR3 has 15 residues. The CDR3, as DNA: TGTGCCAGCAGCCTATATACCTCAGGTATCACTGAAGCTTTCTTT. Protein product: CASSLYTSGITEAFF.

V and J are TRBV19 and TRBJ2-1, with 8 bases identical to TRBD1. V gave up 6 bases and J gave up 0 bases; unmatched junction bases: 10. CDR1 is LNHDA and CDR2 is SQIVND in the germline V gene (reference sequence). This CDR3 comprises 17 residues. This CDR3 reads CASRPSRGPSSYNEQFF. CDR3 nucleotides: TGTGCCAGTAGGCCCTCCAGGGGGCCCAGCTCCTACAATGAGCAGTTCTTC.

The chain couples TRBV28 to TRBJ2-4, with TRBD1 matching over 7 bases. The ends lost 10 bases at V and 1 base at J; junction bases unmatched: 10. Germline CDR1 reads MDHEN; CDR2 reads SYDVKM. CDR3 length equals 15 residues. CDR3 sequence: CATLRGGRAKNIQYF. CDR3 DNA sequence: TGTGCCACCCTAAGAGGGGGCCGGGCCAAAAACATTCAGTACTTC. The variable domain in full, with the rest retrieved from reference TRBV28 and TRBJ2-4, is DVKVTQSSRYLVKRTGEKVFLECVQDMDHENMFWYRQDPGLGLRLIYFSYDVKMKEKGDIPEGYSVSREKKERFSLILESASTNQTSMYLCATLRGGRAKNIQYFGAGTRLSVL.

V is TRBV19 and J is TRBJ1-2, with D possibly matching TRBD1 (6 bases). Germline CDR1 LNHDA, CDR2 SQIVND (reference sequence). V was cut by 3 bases and J by 4 bases, with 21 bases left in between. This CDR3 contains 17 residues. CDR3 sequence (DNA): TGTGCCAGTAGTATCTTTGTGGGGGGCGGAAATCTCTATGGCTACACCTTC. Protein: CASSIFVGGGNLYGYTF.

The chain carries TRBV6-6 and TRBJ1-4; no clear D. Per the germline V gene, CDR1 is MNHNY and CDR2 is SVGAGI (reference sequence). The CDR3 totals 14 residues. The ends were cut back, 2 bases at V and 7 bases at J, with 11 bases in the middle. CDR3 sequence (DNA): TGTGCCAGCAGTTACAGGGATATGCGTGAAAAACTGTTTTTT. Encoded protein: CASSYRDMREKLFF.

The chain recombines TRBV11-3 with TRBJ2-5; D might be TRBD1 or TRBD2, each matching 5 bases. There are 13 residues in the CDR3. The V gene lost 3 bases and the J gene lost 5 bases, with 10 bases spanning the gap. Germline lookup yields CDR1 SGHNT and CDR2 YENEEA. The chain's CDR3 is CASSLGPKETQYF. For the CDR3, the DNA is TGTGCCAGCAGCTTGGGACCGAAGGAGACCCAGTACTTC.

This chain joins TRBV18 and TRBJ1-4; TRBD1 matches at 8 bases. V shed 4 bases, J shed 7 bases, and the junction held 5 bases outside the gene matches. The CDR3 has 14 residues. Per germline, CDR1 KGHSH and CDR2 LQKENI. The CDR3 loop is CASSLDRGTEKLFF. The CDR3 DNA is TGTGCCAGCTCACTAGACAGGGGAACTGAAAAACTGTTTTTT. The whole variable domain, filled in from reference TRBV18 and TRBJ1-4, reads NAGVMQNPRHLVRRRGQEARLRCSPMKGHSHVYWYRQLPEEGLKFMVYLQKENIIDESGMPKERFSAEFPKEGPSILRIQQVVRGDSAAYFCASSLDRGTEKLFFGSGTQLSVL.

This clone has a handful of counts. The rearrangement joins TRBV27 to TRBJ1-4; D not resolved. CDR3 length: 15 residues. The V and J ends lost 6 bases and 4 bases respectively, with 15 bases between them. CDR1 MNHEY and CDR2 SMNVEV come from the germline V gene (reference sequence). CDR3 bases: TGTGCCAGCAGCCCGCACGCCACCCGTAATGAAAAACTGTTTTTT. Residues: CASSPHATRNEKLFF.

The V call is TRBV21-1, the J call TRBJ1-2; the D call TRBD1 from the table was never checked on the DNA. TRBV21-1 has pseudogene status. The CDR3 loop spans 17 amino acids. The CDR3 here is CASSKASSAGRDGGYTF. In DNA, the CDR3 is TGTGCCAGCAGCAAAGCTTCATCGGCAGGGCGCGATGGAGGCTACACCTTC.

The chain joins TRBV27 to TRBJ2-7, with D possibly called TRBD1 or TRBD2 (5 bases each). Germline V gene sequence: CDR1 MNHEY, CDR2 SMNVEV (reference sequence). The V and J ends lost 5 bases and 2 bases respectively, with 16 bases between them. The CDR3 runs 15 residues. As DNA, the CDR3 is TGTGCCAGCAGTCCCCAGCGAGGGGTCGCCTACGAGCAGTACTTC. It codes for CASSPQRGVAYEQYF.

Here the CDR3 reads CASSVRVVGSTYNSPLHF. The CDR3 nucleotides read TGTGCCAGCAGTGTAAGGGTTGTGGGCAGTACCTATAATTCACCCCTCCACTTT. The gene calls are TRBV6-1 and TRBJ1-6, with D unclear. CDR3 length: 18 amino acids. V gave up 4 bases and J gave up 2 bases, with 18 bases separating them. Germline V gives CDR1 MNHNS, CDR2 SASEGT.

The V gene is TRBV5-6, the J gene TRBJ2-3, with TRBD1 identical over 10 bases. V lost 4 bases and J lost 4; bases outside the gene matches: 6. From germline, CDR1 is SGHDT and CDR2 YYEEEE. The CDR3 has 15 amino acids. The CDR3 sequence is CASSETGGASDTQYF. The CDR3 DNA sequence: TGTGCCAGCAGCGAGACAGGGGGCGCATCAGATACGCAGTATTTT.

V is TRBV5-4 and J is TRBJ2-5, with 9 bases fitting TRBD1. CDR1 SGHNT and CDR2 YYREEE come from the germline V gene (reference sequence). This CDR3 region has 16 residues. V lost 0 bases and J lost 3; bases outside the gene matches: 6. The CDR3 DNA reads as TGTGCCAGCAGCTTGGCCCTAAGGACAGGGGAAGAGACCCAGTACTTC. This codes for CASSLALRTGEETQYF.

The J gene is TRBJ2-3, the V gene TRBV5-1; tentatively, D is TRBD1 (6 bases). This CDR3 region has 15 residues. V was shortened by 2 bases and J by 3 bases, with 13 bases between the two germline ends. CDR1 is SGHRS and CDR2 is YFSETQ in the germline V gene. CDR3 bases: TGCGCCAGCAGCTTTCGGGACACGAGGACAGATACGCAGTATTTT. As protein: CASSFRDTRTDTQYF. Drawing the rest from reference TRBV5-1 and TRBJ2-3, the complete variable domain is KAGVTQTPRYLIKTRGQQVTLSCSPISGHRSVSWYQQTPGQGLQFLFEYFSETQRNKGNFPGRFSGRQFSNSRSEMNVSTLELGDSALYLCASSFRDTRTDTQYFGPGTRLTVL.

This clone was seen only once. The rearrangement links TRBV4-1 to TRBJ1-4; D not resolved. Between the trimmed V and J ends, which lost 4 bases and 10 bases, there was a span of 22 bases. Germline CDR1 is MGHRA and CDR2 is YSYEKL. The CDR3 consists of 16 residues. In DNA form, the CDR3 reads TGCGCCAGCAGCCGACCACCCGAGGGTCAAGGCGGAAAACTGTTTTTT. Translation: CASSRPPEGQGGKLFF.

The chain recombines TRBV19 with TRBJ2-1; D tentatively fits TRBD1 or TRBD2 (5 bases each). Germline V gives CDR1 LNHDA, CDR2 SQIVND (reference sequence). The CDR3 totals 14 residues. V was pared by 5 bases and J by 7 bases, with 15 bases between. In DNA form, the CDR3 reads TGTGCCAGTAGTCCCGGTCCTTGGGGGAATGAGCAGTTCTTC. Encoded protein: CASSPGPWGNEQFF.